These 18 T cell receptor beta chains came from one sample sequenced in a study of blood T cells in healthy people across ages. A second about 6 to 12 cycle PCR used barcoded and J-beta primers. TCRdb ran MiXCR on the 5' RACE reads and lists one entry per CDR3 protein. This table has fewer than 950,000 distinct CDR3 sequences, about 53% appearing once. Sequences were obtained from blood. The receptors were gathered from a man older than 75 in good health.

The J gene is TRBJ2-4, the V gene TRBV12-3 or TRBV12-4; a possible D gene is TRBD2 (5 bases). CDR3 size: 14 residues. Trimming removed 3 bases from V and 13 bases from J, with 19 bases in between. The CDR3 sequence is CASSFGSGIESQYF. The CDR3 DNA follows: TGTGCCAGCAGTTTTGGGAGTGGGATTGAGTCCCAGTACTTC.

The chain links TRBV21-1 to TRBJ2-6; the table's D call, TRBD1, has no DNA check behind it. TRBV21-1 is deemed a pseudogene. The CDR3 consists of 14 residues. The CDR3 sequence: CASMGGAGANVLTF. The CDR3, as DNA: TGTGCCAGCATGGGGGGGGCTGGGGCCAACGTCCTGACTTTC.

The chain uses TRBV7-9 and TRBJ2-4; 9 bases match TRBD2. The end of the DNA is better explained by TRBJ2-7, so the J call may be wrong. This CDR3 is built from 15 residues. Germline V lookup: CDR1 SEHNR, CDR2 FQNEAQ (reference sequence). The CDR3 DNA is TGTGCCAGCAGCTTACTGCGGGAGGGGTCCCACGAGCAGTACTTC. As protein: CASSLLREGSHEQYF.

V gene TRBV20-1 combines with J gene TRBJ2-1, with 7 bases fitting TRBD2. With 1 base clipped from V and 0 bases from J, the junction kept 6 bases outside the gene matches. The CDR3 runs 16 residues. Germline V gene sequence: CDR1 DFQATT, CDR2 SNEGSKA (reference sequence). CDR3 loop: CSARGSGTTSYNEQFF. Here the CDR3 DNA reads TGCAGTGCTAGAGGGTCGGGGACTACCTCCTACAATGAGCAGTTCTTC.

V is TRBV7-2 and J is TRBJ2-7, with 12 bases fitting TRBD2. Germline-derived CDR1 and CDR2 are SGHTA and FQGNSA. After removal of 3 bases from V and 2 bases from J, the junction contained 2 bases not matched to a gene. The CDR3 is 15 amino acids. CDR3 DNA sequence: TGTGCCAGCAGCTTGGCTAGCGGGGGGGCCTACGAGCAGTACTTC. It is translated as CASSLASGGAYEQYF.

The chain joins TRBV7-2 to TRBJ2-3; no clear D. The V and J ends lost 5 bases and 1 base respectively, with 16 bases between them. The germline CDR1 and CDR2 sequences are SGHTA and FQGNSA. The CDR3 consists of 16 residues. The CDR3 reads CASSPAFSAGTDTQYF. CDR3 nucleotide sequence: TGTGCCAGCAGCCCGGCCTTTTCCGCGGGCACAGATACGCAGTATTTT.

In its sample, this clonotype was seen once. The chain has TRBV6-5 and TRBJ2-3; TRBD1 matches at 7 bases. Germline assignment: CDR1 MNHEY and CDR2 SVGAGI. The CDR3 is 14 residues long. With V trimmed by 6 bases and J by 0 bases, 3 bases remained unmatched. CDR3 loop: CASRDRISTDTQYF. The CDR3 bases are TGTGCCAGCAGGGACAGGATTAGCACAGATACGCAGTATTTT.

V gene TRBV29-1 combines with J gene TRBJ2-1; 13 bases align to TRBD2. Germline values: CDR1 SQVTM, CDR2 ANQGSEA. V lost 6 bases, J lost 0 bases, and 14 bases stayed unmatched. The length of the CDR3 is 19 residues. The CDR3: CSVGRLAGGLRSSYNEQFF. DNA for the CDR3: TGCAGCGTGGGGAGACTAGCGGGAGGCCTAAGAAGCTCCTACAATGAGCAGTTCTTC.

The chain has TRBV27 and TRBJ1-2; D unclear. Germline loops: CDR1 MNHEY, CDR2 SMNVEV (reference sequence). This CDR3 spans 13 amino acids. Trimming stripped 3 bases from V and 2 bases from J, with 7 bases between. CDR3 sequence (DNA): TGTGCCAGCAGTTTTGTTGGGAACTATGGCTACACCTTC. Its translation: CASSFVGNYGYTF.

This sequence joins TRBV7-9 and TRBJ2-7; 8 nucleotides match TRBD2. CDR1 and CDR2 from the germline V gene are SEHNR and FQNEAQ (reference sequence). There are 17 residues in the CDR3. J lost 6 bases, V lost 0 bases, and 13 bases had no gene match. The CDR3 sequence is CASSLALSGLAFSEQYF. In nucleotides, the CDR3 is TGTGCCAGCAGCTTAGCGCTATCTGGACTAGCCTTCTCCGAGCAGTACTTC.

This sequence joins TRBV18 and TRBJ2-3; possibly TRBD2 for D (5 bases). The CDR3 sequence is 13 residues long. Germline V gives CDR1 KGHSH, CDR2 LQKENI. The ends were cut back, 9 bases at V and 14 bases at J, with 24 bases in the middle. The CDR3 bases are TGTGCCAGTTCCGACAACTCTGAGGGATACGCGTATTTT. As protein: CASSDNSEGYAYF.

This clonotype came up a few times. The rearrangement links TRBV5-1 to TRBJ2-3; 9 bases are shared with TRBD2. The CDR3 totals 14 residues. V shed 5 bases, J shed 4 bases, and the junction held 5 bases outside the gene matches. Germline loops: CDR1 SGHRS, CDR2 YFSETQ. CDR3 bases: TGCGCCAGCAGATTAGCGGGAGTGGCAGATACGCAGTATTTT. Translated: CASRLAGVADTQYF.

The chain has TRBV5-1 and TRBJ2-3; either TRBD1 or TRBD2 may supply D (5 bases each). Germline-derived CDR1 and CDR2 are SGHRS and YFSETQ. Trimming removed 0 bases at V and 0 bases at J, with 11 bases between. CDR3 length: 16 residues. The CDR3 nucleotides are TGCGCCAGCAGCTTGGCCGAGGGGTTGAGCACAGATACGCAGTATTTT. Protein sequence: CASSLAEGLSTDTQYF. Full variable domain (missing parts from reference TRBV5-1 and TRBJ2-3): KAGVTQTPRYLIKTRGQQVTLSCSPISGHRSVSWYQQTPGQGLQFLFEYFSETQRNKGNFPGRFSGRQFSNSRSEMNVSTLELGDSALYLCASSLAEGLSTDTQYFGPGTRLTVL.

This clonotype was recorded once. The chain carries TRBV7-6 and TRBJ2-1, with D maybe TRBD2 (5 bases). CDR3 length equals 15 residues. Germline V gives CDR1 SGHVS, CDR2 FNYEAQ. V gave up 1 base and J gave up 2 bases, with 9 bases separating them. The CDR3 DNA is TGTGCCAGCAGCTTAGGAGGGAAGGCCTACAATGAGCAGTTCTTC. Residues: CASSLGGKAYNEQFF.

CDR3 amino acids: CATSDPGLAGAYQETQYF. The CDR3 coding sequence is TGTGCCACCAGTGACCCTGGACTAGCGGGGGCGTACCAAGAGACCCAGTACTTC. The J gene is TRBJ2-5, the V gene TRBV24-1; 13 nucleotides agree with TRBD2. Germline CDR1 KGHDR, CDR2 SFDVKD. This CDR3 contains 18 residues. V gave up 4 bases and J gave up 0 bases; unmatched junction bases: 7.

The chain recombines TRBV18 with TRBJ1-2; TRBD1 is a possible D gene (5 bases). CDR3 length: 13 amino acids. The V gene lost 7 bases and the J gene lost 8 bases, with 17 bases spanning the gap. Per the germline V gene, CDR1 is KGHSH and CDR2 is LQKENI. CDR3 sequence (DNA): TGTGCCAGCTTACCGAGCCGGGGCGGGGGCTACACCTTC. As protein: CASLPSRGGGYTF.

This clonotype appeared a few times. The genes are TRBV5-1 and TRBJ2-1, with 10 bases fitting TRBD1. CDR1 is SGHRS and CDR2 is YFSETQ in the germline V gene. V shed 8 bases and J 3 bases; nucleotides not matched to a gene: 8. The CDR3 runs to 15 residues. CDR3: CASSTGTGVYNEQFF. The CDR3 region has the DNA TGCGCCAGTTCCACCGGGACAGGGGTCTACAATGAGCAGTTCTTC.

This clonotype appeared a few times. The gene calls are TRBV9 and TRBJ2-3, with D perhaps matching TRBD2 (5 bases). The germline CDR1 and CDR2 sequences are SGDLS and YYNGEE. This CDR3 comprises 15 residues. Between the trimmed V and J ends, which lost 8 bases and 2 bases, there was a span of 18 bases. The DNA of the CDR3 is TGTGCCAGTAGCTTCGGACTCCCCCCCACAGATACGCAGTATTTT. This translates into CASSFGLPPTDTQYF.